Sequencing of this TCR beta chain was carried out in a study of blood T cell repertoires in COVID-19. Study information: Sites in the United States, Italy and Spain provided acute and convalescent COVID-19 samples. Sources were T cells, B-cell-depleted T cells, or PBMCs; the material itself was cDNA or gDNA.

Followed longitudinally, the Seattle patients had been enrolled during active infection. The data were produced by immunoSEQ multiplex PCR, yet TCRdb's version contains in-frame clones alone and is incomplete. The sample includes approximately 75,000 clones, 65% to 85% of them seen just once. This clone occurred once. V was trimmed by 4 bases and J by 10 bases, leaving 11 bases between them. There are 13 residues in the CDR3. Germline values: CDR1 SGHDN, CDR2 FVKESK. J is TRBJ1-6 and V is TRBV14; D not certain. Sample: peripheral blood. The clonotype comes from a man aged 50 to 59 with COVID-19, enrolled during active disease. The CDR3 DNA sequence: TGTGCCAGCAGCCTATCCGGAGGCTCACCCCTCCACTTT. Protein sequence: CASSLSGGSPLHF. Based on the CDR3 plus reference TRBV14 and TRBJ1-6, the full variable domain is EAGVTQFPSHSVIEKGQTVTLRCDPISGHDNLYWYRRVMGKEIKFLLHFVKESKQDESGMPNNRFLAERTGGTYSTLKVQPAELEDSGVYFCASSLSGGSPLHFGNGTRLTVT.